A selection of T cell receptor beta chains follows, all from one sample in a study of blood T cell repertoires in COVID-19. Generated by immunoSEQ multiplex PCR, the TCRdb table keeps only in-frame clones and is missing some. This table has more than 150,000 clones, 80% to 90% appearing once. The sequenced material came from peripheral blood. All receptors derive from a woman aged 40-49 years with acute or convalescent COVID-19. CDR3s include the opening cysteine and the closing phenylalanine or tryptophan. The D gene is left open where the match is weak. Clone size is stated in some rows and not others, as once, few, many or a class when expanded.

V gene	D gene	clone size	J gene	CDR3 protein	CDR3 DNA
TRBV4-2	NA	NA	TRBJ1-2	CASSQSLGGSAKRPLNYGYTF	TGTGCCAGCAGCCAATCGTTGGGGGGTAGCGCCAAGAGGCCCCTGAACTATGGCTACACCTTC
TRBV27	TRBD1	NA	TRBJ2-6	CASSSTGRIGANVLTF	TGTGCCAGCAGTTCGACAGGGCGTATCGGGGCCAACGTCCTGACTTTC
TRBV29-1	TRBD1	NA	TRBJ2-7	CSIRDRVYEQYF	TGCAGCATACGGGACAGGGTCTACGAGCAGTACTTC
TRBV7-2	TRBD2	NA	TRBJ2-7	CASSQSQRDYEQYF	TGTGCCAGCAGCCAGAGTCAGCGGGACTACGAGCAGTACTTC
TRBV7-8	NA	NA	TRBJ2-1	CASSLKGSHSPPYNEQFF	TGTGCCAGCAGCTTAAAAGGTAGCCATTCCCCCCCTTACAATGAGCAGTTCTTC
TRBV11-3	TRBD2	NA	TRBJ2-2	CASSRRTSGDTGELFF	TGTGCCAGCAGCCGACGGACTAGCGGGGACACCGGGGAGCTGTTTTTT
TRBV27	TRBD2	NA	TRBJ2-5	CASTRLTSGLRLEETQYF	TGTGCCAGCACCCGCCTTACTAGCGGGCTCCGTCTTGAGGAGACCCAGTACTTC
TRBV27	NA	NA	TRBJ2-1	CASSAGYYNEQFF	TGTGCCAGCAGTGCGGGGTACTACAATGAGCAGTTCTTC
TRBV27	NA	NA	TRBJ2-7	CASSLSGRVPSYEQYF	TGTGCCAGCAGTTTATCGGGCAGGGTCCCATCCTACGAGCAGTACTTC
TRBV19	TRBD1	NA	TRBJ2-3	CATEGQSDADTQYF	TGTGCCACCGAGGGACAGTCCGACGCAGATACGCAGTATTTT
TRBV29-1	TRBD1	NA	TRBJ1-1	CSAWTGGRGTEAFF	TGCAGCGCATGGACAGGGGGCAGGGGCACTGAAGCTTTCTTT
TRBV27	NA	NA	TRBJ1-4	CASSRTGQNEKLFF	TGTGCCAGCAGTAGAACAGGCCAAAATGAAAAACTGTTTTTT
TRBV14	TRBD2	NA	TRBJ2-4	CASSLFYGRQYF	TGTGCCAGCAGCCTATTTTACGGGAGGCAGTACTTC
TRBV4-2	NA	NA	TRBJ2-2	CASSQGWYPVDTGELFF	TGTGCCAGCAGCCAAGGTTGGTACCCGGTCGACACCGGGGAGCTGTTTTTT
TRBV7-9	TRBD1	NA	TRBJ2-3	CASSLAAGGSTDTQYF	TGTGCCAGCAGCTTAGCGGCAGGGGGTTCCACAGATACGCAGTATTTT
TRBV11-3	TRBD2	once	TRBJ2-1	CASSSAGRAYNEQFF	TGTGCCAGCAGCTCCGCGGGGAGGGCTTACAATGAGCAGTTCTTC
TRBV5-4	TRBD2	NA	TRBJ2-3	CASSLDPTSGRDTQYF	TGTGCCAGCAGCTTGGATCCGACTAGCGGAAGAGATACGCAGTATTTT
TRBV28	TRBD1	NA	TRBJ2-7	CASIKDRGNEQYF	TGTGCCAGCATCAAGGACAGGGGGAATGAGCAGTACTTC
TRBV9	TRBD2	NA	TRBJ2-7	CASSASGTSYEQYF	TGTGCCAGCAGCGCGAGCGGGACCTCCTACGAGCAGTACTTC
TRBV19	TRBD1	NA	TRBJ2-5	CASSWDRGQETQYF	TGTGCCAGTAGTTGGGACAGGGGCCAAGAGACCCAGTACTTC
TRBV18	NA	NA	TRBJ1-2	CASSPPAGDYGYTF	TGTGCCAGCTCACCCCCTGCAGGGGACTATGGCTACACCTTC
TRBV6-5	NA	NA	TRBJ2-7	CASAADSYEQYF	TGTGCCAGCGCGGCAGACTCCTACGAGCAGTACTTC
TRBV3-1/TRBV3-2	TRBD1	NA	TRBJ2-7	CASSQVIRGPYEQYF	TGTGCCAGCAGCCAAGTGATCAGGGGGCCCTACGAGCAGTACTTC
TRBV7-9	NA	few	TRBJ1-2	CASSLDLEILGYGYTF	TGTGCCAGCAGCTTAGATTTGGAAATCCTAGGCTATGGCTACACCTTC
TRBV7-8	TRBD2	NA	TRBJ2-5	CASSSRTSGRAGETQYF	TGTGCCAGCAGCTCGAGGACTAGCGGGAGGGCCGGAGAGACCCAGTACTTC
TRBV14	NA	NA	TRBJ1-4	CASSLRQEYNEKLFF	TGTGCCAGCAGCCTTAGACAGGAGTATAATGAAAAACTGTTTTTT
TRBV9	NA	NA	TRBJ2-2	CASSVEGGVPTGELFF	TGTGCCAGCAGCGTAGAAGGGGGAGTGCCCACCGGGGAGCTGTTTTTT
TRBV7-3	NA	NA	TRBJ2-2	CASSLERDTGELFF	TGTGCCAGCAGCTTAGAGCGGGACACCGGGGAGCTGTTTTTT
TRBV18	TRBD1	NA	TRBJ1-3	CASSPAGQPAKRSGNTIYF	TGTGCCAGCTCACCCGCGGGACAGCCGGCCAAAAGGTCTGGAAACACCATATATTTT